A single sample is the source of the 28 T cell receptor beta chains below, sequenced in a study of T cell responses to AZD1222 COVID-19 vaccine. Using immunoSEQ multiplex PCR, the repertoire was profiled, and TCRdb retains in-frame clones only, with some absent. The data hold about 88,000 clones, with 90% observed a single time. Sequenced here: peripheral blood, sampled 28 days after the second AZD1222 dose. These receptors all come from an adult who received the AZD1222 COVID-19 vaccine.

The CDR3 nucleotides read TGTGCCAGCAGGGACAGAGGAACTAATGAAAAACTGTTTTTT. The encoded protein is CASRDRGTNEKLFF. V and J are TRBV7-9 and TRBJ1-4, with D possibly matching TRBD1 (6 bases). The V gene's germline CDR1 is SEHNR and CDR2 FQNEAQ (reference sequence). This CDR3 contains 14 residues. Trimming cost V 6 bases and J 1 base, with 9 bases left between them.

The chain links TRBV9 to TRBJ2-5; TRBD2 aligns across 7 bases. Trimming took 0 bases from V and 4 from J; bases not matched to a gene: 3. CDR1 is SGDLS and CDR2 is YYNGEE in the germline V gene. This CDR3 comprises 14 residues. CDR3 in DNA: TGTGCCAGCAGCGTAGGAACTAGCGCAGAGACCCAGTACTTC. Protein sequence: CASSVGTSAETQYF.

This chain links TRBV5-1 with TRBJ1-2; D unclear. Germline assignment: CDR1 SGHRS and CDR2 YFSETQ. CDR3 length: 13 amino acids. Deletions cut 0 bases from V and 7 bases from J, with 10 bases between. The CDR3 DNA sequence: TGCGCCAGCAGCTTGGATCTCAGTCCTGGCTACACCTTC. It encodes CASSLDLSPGYTF.

The rearrangement links TRBV11-2 to TRBJ1-5; a weak D match, TRBD1 (5 bases). Germline-derived CDR1 and CDR2 are SGHAT and FQNNGV. CDR3 size: 14 residues. Trimming took off 10 bases at V and 2 bases at J, with 15 bases between the two ends. For the CDR3, the DNA is TGTGCCACCCAGGGTGGCGGTGGCAATCAGCCCCAGCATTTT. Encoded protein: CATQGGGGNQPQHF.

The gene calls are TRBV6-6 and TRBJ1-1, with 9 bases matching TRBD1. CDR3 size: 17 residues. V lost 6 bases and J lost 4; bases outside the gene matches: 15. Germline CDR1 MNHNY, CDR2 SVGAGI (reference sequence). The CDR3 coding sequence is TGTGCCAGCAGACGATTTCCCCCCGGGACAGGGATCACTGAAGCTTTCTTT. Amino acid sequence: CASRRFPPGTGITEAFF.

This clone was seen just once. The chain couples TRBV5-4 to TRBJ1-1; 7 bases map to TRBD1. This CDR3 contains 15 residues. From germline, CDR1 is SGHNT and CDR2 YYREEE (reference sequence). The V and J ends lost 4 bases and 5 bases, in that order; junction bases with no gene match: 11. Written as DNA, the CDR3 is TGTGCCAGCAGCCCCAGGGGGGTAGGATCGACTGAAGCTTTCTTT. Its protein is CASSPRGVGSTEAFF. Based on the CDR3 plus reference TRBV5-4 and TRBJ1-1, the full variable domain is ETGVTQSPTHLIKTRGQQVTLRCSSQSGHNTVSWYQQALGQGPQFIFQYYREEENGRGNFPPRFSGLQFPNYSSELNVNALELDDSALYLCASSPRGVGSTEAFFGQGTRLTVV.

Concerning this clone: Distinct nucleotide sequences in the sample also encode this CDR3. The chain employs TRBV3-1 (or the pseudogene TRBV3-2) and TRBJ2-2, with D perhaps TRBD1 or TRBD2 (5 bases each). CDR3 size: 13 residues. CDR1 is LGHDT and CDR2 is YNNKEL in the germline V gene (reference sequence). V was pared by 3 bases and J by 5 bases, with 7 bases between. The CDR3 sequence: CASSQRGTGELFF. The CDR3, as DNA: TGTGCCAGCAGCCAGAGGGGAACCGGGGAGCTGTTTTTT.

This chain links TRBV19 with TRBJ1-3; the D is unclear. V was pared by 0 bases and J by 1 base, with 10 bases between. The V gene's germline CDR1 is LNHDA and CDR2 SQIVND (reference sequence). The CDR3 extends over 16 amino acids. CDR3 nucleotide sequence: TGTGCCAGTAGTATAGAAGCGAGCGGATCTGGAAACACCATATATTTT. It translates to CASSIEASGSGNTIYF.

The chain joins TRBV4-3 to TRBJ2-5; TRBD2 matches at 11 bases. The trim removed 1 base at V and 1 base at J, leaving 2 bases unmatched. This CDR3 is built from 16 residues. Per the germline V gene, CDR1 is LGHNA and CDR2 is YSLEER. CDR3 protein: CASSQALAGGQETQYF. As DNA, the CDR3 is TGCGCCAGCAGCCAAGCGCTAGCGGGGGGCCAAGAGACCCAGTACTTC.

The V gene is TRBV18, the J gene TRBJ2-7; a weak D match, TRBD1 (6 bases). This CDR3 contains 14 residues. Germline-derived CDR1 and CDR2 are KGHSH and LQKENI. The V gene lost 5 bases and the J gene lost 3 bases, with 14 bases spanning the gap. The CDR3 protein is CASSTEEGGYEQYF. CDR3 DNA sequence: TGTGCCAGCTCAACGGAAGAAGGGGGCTACGAGCAGTACTTC.

This chain links TRBV6-5 with TRBJ2-7; perhaps D is TRBD1 or TRBD2 (5 bases each). V lost 11 bases and J 4 bases, leaving 18 bases between the germline ends. The CDR3 totals 13 residues. Germline CDR1 MNHEY, CDR2 SVGAGI. The CDR3 DNA sequence: TGTGCCTCCCGTGTGGGGACCATATACGAGCAGTACTTC. It translates to CASRVGTIYEQYF.

This chain joins TRBV5-1 and TRBJ2-7, with 7 bases lining up with TRBD1. V shed 3 bases, J shed 4 bases, and the junction held 4 bases outside the gene matches. This CDR3 has 13 residues. Germline assignment: CDR1 SGHRS and CDR2 YFSETQ. This CDR3 reads CASSYSQGYEQYF. CDR3 in DNA: TGCGCCAGCAGCTACTCACAGGGGTACGAGCAGTACTTC.

V is TRBV19 and J is TRBJ2-2, with D possibly being TRBD2 (6 bases). Germline CDR1 and CDR2: LNHDA and SQIVND (reference sequence). CDR3 length: 14 amino acids. Trimming took 6 bases from V and 5 from J, leaving 13 bases between them. The CDR3 loop reads CASRQVRGTGELFF. CDR3 DNA sequence: TGTGCCAGTAGGCAAGTCCGGGGGACCGGGGAGCTGTTTTTT.

The V gene is TRBV28, the J gene TRBJ1-6, with TRBD1 identical over 9 bases. The CDR3 is made up of 17 amino acids. Germline V gives CDR1 MDHEN, CDR2 SYDVKM. V trimming: 2 bases; J trimming: 3 bases; junction bases outside the gene matches: 5. In DNA, the CDR3 is TGTGCCAGCAGTTTAGGACAGGGGTTTAACTATAATTCACCCCTCCACTTT. This gives the protein CASSLGQGFNYNSPLHF.

The chain has TRBV4-3 and TRBJ1-2, with unresolved D. The germline gives CDR1 LGHNA, CDR2 YSLEER. V was clipped by 2 bases and J by 4 bases, with 11 bases between them. The CDR3 is 14 residues long. CDR3 coding DNA: TGCGCCAGCAGCCAATCCGTCGCTCTCTATGGCTACACCTTC. Protein sequence: CASSQSVALYGYTF.

The rearrangement links TRBV6-5 to TRBJ1-4, with D unresolved. The CDR3 spans 14 residues. CDR1 MNHEY and CDR2 SVGAGI come from the germline V gene. Between the trimmed V and J ends, which lost 6 bases and 7 bases, there was a span of 15 bases. CDR3 DNA: TGTGCCAGCAGGATGGAGGGTTTGGGTGAAAAACTGTTTTTT. It specifies CASRMEGLGEKLFF.

V gene TRBV6-5 combines with J gene TRBJ2-3; the D gene is possibly TRBD2 (5 bases). Germline V gene lookup returns CDR1 MNHEY and CDR2 SVGAGI. Trimming shortened V by 4 bases and J by 8 bases, and 22 bases separated the two germline ends. There are 16 residues in the CDR3. CDR3 in DNA: TGTGCCAGCAGTTGGTCACCTAGAGCGGTCAAGGGTACGCAGTATTTT. This codes for CASSWSPRAVKGTQYF.

The DNA for the CDR3 is TGTGCCAGCAGTTACCTTGGGACTTCTCACACTGAAGCTTTCTTT. It translates to CASSYLGTSHTEAFF. This chain connects TRBV28 to TRBJ1-1; a weak D match, TRBD1 (5 bases). There are 15 residues in the CDR3. V was trimmed by 4 bases and J by 3 bases, leaving 15 bases between them. The germline V gene has CDR1 MDHEN and CDR2 SYDVKM.

V gene TRBV9 combines with J gene TRBJ2-7; 8 bases fit TRBD2. After removal of 0 bases from V and 6 bases from J, the junction contained 8 bases not matched to a gene. The CDR3 has 15 residues. The germline V gene encodes CDR1 SGDLS and CDR2 YYNGEE. CDR3 in amino acids: CASSVAGGPLAEQYF. Here the CDR3 DNA reads TGTGCCAGCAGCGTAGCGGGGGGGCCTTTAGCCGAGCAGTACTTC.

In this sample, this clone turned up once. The V call is TRBV4-1, the J call TRBJ2-3; tentative D call: TRBD1 (5 bases). Trimming cost V 3 bases and J 5 bases, with 9 bases left between them. CDR1 MGHRA and CDR2 YSYEKL come from the germline V gene. The CDR3 has 13 residues. For the CDR3, the DNA is TGCGCCAGCAGCCAGAACCAGGGAGATACGCAGTATTTT. Translating it yields CASSQNQGDTQYF.

The J gene is TRBJ1-4, the V gene TRBV6-5; tentative D call: TRBD1 (5 bases). The CDR3 has 14 amino acids. Germline assignment: CDR1 MNHEY and CDR2 SVGAGI. V was cut by 2 bases and J by 7 bases, with 11 bases left in between. The CDR3 sequence is CASSYGGQGEKLFF. CDR3 nucleotide sequence: TGTGCCAGCAGTTACGGAGGGCAGGGTGAAAAACTGTTTTTT.

This chain uses TRBV7-2 with TRBJ1-1; perhaps TRBD1 as D (6 bases). Trimming stripped 5 bases from V and 4 bases from J, with 14 bases between. The CDR3 extends over 14 amino acids. CDR1 and CDR2 (germline): SGHTA, FQGNSA. The CDR3 loop is CASSHRDWGTEAFF. The DNA of the CDR3 is TGTGCCAGCAGCCACAGGGATTGGGGCACTGAAGCTTTCTTT.

CDR3 nucleotides: TGTGCCAGCAGCGTAAATCCCCAGGGGCTGGGAAACACCATATATTTT. Protein sequence: CASSVNPQGLGNTIYF. The V call is TRBV9, the J call TRBJ1-3; D might be TRBD1 (6 bases). This CDR3 has 16 amino acids. Germline V gene sequence: CDR1 SGDLS, CDR2 YYNGEE. The V end lost 1 base, the J end lost 4 bases, and 15 bases lay between the germline ends.

V is TRBV29-1 and J is TRBJ1-6; D not resolved. CDR1 and CDR2 (germline): SQVTM, ANQGSEA. V lost 1 base and J lost 14, with 12 bases in between. The CDR3 has 12 residues. This chain's CDR3 is CSVEGYRGTLHF. CDR3 sequence (DNA): TGCAGCGTTGAAGGATATCGGGGAACCCTCCACTTT. The variable domain in full, completed from reference TRBV29-1 and TRBJ1-6, reads SAVISQKPSRDICQRGTSLTIQCQVDSQVTMMFWYRQQPGQSLTLIATANQGSEATYESGFVIDKFPISRPNLTFSTLTVSNMSPEDSSIYLCSVEGYRGTLHFGNGTRLTVT.

The chain employs TRBV7-6 and TRBJ2-1; TRBD1 agrees at 11 bases. There are 16 residues in the CDR3. Germline V lookup: CDR1 SGHVS, CDR2 FNYEAQ. V was clipped by 1 base and J by 7 bases; unmatched bases: 6. CDR3 amino acids: CASSLVRTGGENEQFF. DNA of the CDR3: TGTGCCAGCAGCTTAGTTCGGACAGGGGGCGAGAATGAGCAGTTCTTC.

J is TRBJ1-6 and V is TRBV7-9; possibly TRBD1 for D (5 bases). The V gene's germline CDR1 is SEHNR and CDR2 FQNEAQ (reference sequence). Between the trimmed V and J ends, which lost 3 bases and 9 bases, there was a span of 12 bases. This CDR3 is 14 amino acids long. The CDR3 here is CASSLGNRGSPLHF. DNA for the CDR3: TGTGCCAGCAGCTTGGGCAATAGGGGTTCACCCCTCCACTTT.

In this sample, this clone turned up a few times. The chain employs TRBV6-5 and TRBJ2-7; D remains unclear. V gave up 6 bases and J gave up 4 bases, with 16 bases separating them. The germline gives CDR1 MNHEY, CDR2 SVGAGI. CDR3 length: 14 residues. The CDR3 spells CASREDAPPYEQYF. In DNA form, the CDR3 reads TGTGCCAGCAGAGAGGATGCCCCACCTTACGAGCAGTACTTC.

The V gene is TRBV10-2, the J gene TRBJ1-5; D gene uncertain. CDR1 is WSHSY, CDR2 SAAADI, per germline. The V end lost 5 bases, the J end lost 7 bases, and 15 bases lay between the germline ends. The CDR3 spans 14 residues. CDR3 sequence reads: CASSPTGSLQPQHF. The CDR3 coding sequence is TGCGCCAGCAGTCCCACGGGCAGCCTACAGCCCCAGCATTTT.